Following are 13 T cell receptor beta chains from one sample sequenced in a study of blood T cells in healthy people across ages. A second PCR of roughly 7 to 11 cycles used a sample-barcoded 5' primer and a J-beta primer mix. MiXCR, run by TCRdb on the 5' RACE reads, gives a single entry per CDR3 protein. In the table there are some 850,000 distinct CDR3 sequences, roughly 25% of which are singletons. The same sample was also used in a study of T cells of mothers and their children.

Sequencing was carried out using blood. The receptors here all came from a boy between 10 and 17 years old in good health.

As DNA, the CDR3 is TGCAGTGCTAGATCCCTACAGGGGTGGTCCTACAATGAGCAGTTCTTC. Residues: CSARSLQGWSYNEQFF. The V and J genes are TRBV20-1 and TRBJ2-1; 7 bases map to TRBD1. V trimming: 2 bases; J trimming: 1 base; junction bases outside the gene matches: 8. The germline CDR1 and CDR2 sequences are DFQATT and SNEGSKA (reference sequence). The CDR3 sequence is 16 residues long.

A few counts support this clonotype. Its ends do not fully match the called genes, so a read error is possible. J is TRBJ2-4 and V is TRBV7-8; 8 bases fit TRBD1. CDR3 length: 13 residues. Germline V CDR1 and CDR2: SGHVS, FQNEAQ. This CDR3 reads CASSYRGDSIRYF. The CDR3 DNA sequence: TGTGCCAGCAGCTACAGGGGGGATAGCATTCGGTACTTC.

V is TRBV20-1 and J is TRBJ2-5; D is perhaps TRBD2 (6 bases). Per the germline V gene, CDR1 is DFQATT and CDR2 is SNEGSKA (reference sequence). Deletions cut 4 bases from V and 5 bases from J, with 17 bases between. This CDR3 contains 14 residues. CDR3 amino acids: CSATLMGGWETQYF. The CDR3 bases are TGCAGTGCTACCCTGATGGGGGGATGGGAGACCCAGTACTTC.

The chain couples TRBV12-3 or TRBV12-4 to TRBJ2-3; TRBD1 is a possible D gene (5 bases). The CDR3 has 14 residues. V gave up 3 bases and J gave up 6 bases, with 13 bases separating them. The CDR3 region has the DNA TGTGCCAGCAGTTTGACCCGCAGGGTGGATACGCAGTATTTT. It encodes CASSLTRRVDTQYF.

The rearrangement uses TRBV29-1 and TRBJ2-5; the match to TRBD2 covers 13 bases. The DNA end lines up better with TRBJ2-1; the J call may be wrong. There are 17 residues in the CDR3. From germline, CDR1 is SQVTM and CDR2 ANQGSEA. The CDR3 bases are TGCAGCGTTGAAGATCGGTCCGGGACTAGCGGGGCCAATGAGCAGTTCTTC. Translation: CSVEDRSGTSGANEQFF.

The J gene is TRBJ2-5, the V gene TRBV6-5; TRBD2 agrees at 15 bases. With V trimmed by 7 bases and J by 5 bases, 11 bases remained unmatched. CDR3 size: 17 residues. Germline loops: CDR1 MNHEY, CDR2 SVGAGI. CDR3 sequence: CASTPRGLAGGRETQYF. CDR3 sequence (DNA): TGTGCCAGCACCCCTCGCGGACTAGCGGGGGGGCGGGAGACCCAGTACTTC.

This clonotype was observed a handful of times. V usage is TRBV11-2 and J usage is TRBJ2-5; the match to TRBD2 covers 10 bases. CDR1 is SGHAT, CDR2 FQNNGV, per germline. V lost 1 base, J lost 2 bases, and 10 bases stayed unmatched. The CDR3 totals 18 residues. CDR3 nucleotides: TGTGCCAGCAGCTTAGCTGGGGGACTAGCGCGGGGGCAAGAGACCCAGTACTTC. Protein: CASSLAGGLARGQETQYF. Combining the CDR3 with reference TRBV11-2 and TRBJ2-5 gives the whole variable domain EAGVAQSPRYKIIEKRQSVAFWCNPISGHATLYWYQQILGQGPKLLIQFQNNGVVDDSQLPKDRFSAERLKGVDSTLKIQPAKLEDSAVYLCASSLAGGLARGQETQYFGPGTRLLVL.

The CDR3 spells CAIKSSGYTNEKLFF. In nucleotides, the CDR3 is TGTGCCATCAAGTCCTCCGGGTACACCAATGAAAAACTGTTTTTT. The V call is TRBV10-3, the J call TRBJ1-4; unclear D gene. This CDR3 has 15 amino acids. Germline V gives CDR1 ENHRY, CDR2 SYGVKD. Deletions cut 7 bases from V and 5 bases from J, with 17 bases between.

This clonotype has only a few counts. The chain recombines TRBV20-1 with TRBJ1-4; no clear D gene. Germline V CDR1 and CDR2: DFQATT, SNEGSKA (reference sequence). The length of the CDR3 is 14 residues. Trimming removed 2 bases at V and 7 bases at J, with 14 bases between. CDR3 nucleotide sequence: TGCAGTGCTAGATACTTCTTGTGGGGTGAAAAACTGTTTTTT. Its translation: CSARYFLWGEKLFF.

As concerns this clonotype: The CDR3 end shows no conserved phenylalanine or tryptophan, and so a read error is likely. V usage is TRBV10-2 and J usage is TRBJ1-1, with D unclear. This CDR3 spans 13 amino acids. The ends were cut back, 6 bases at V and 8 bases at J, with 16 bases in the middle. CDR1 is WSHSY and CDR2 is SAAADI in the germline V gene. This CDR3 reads CASSLLGHHEAFL. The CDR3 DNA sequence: TGCGCCAGCAGCCTCCTCGGGCATCACGAAGCTTTCCTT.

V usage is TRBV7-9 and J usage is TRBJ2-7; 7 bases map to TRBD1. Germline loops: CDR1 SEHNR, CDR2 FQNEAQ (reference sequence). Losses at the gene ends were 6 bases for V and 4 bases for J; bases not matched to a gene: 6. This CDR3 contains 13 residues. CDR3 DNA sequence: TGTGCCAGCAGAGACAGGGCGCTTTACGAGCAGTACTTC. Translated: CASRDRALYEQYF.

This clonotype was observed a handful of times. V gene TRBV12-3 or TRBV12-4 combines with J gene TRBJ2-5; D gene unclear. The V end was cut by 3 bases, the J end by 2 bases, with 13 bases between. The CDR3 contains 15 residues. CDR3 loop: CASSLIFGRQETQYF. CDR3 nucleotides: TGTGCCAGCAGTTTGATTTTCGGCAGACAAGAGACCCAGTACTTC.

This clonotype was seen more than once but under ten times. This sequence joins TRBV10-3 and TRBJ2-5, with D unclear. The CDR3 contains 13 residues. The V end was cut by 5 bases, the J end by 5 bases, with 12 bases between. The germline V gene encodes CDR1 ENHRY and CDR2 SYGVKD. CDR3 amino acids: CAISPREVETQYF. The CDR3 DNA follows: TGTGCCATCAGTCCCCGTGAGGTGGAGACCCAGTACTTC.